The 8 T cell receptor beta chains below all came from one sample that was sequenced in a study of blood T cell repertoires in COVID-19. This table comes from immunoSEQ multiplex PCR, and its TCRdb copy is limited to in-frame clones, with some not included. The repertoire holds hundreds of thousands of clones, 83% seen once, with around 1.3% in the top ten. The source material was peripheral blood. These receptor sequences come from a woman aged 25 to 45 with COVID-19, enrolled during active disease.

The chain is built from TRBV7-2 and TRBJ1-1; D is undetermined. Trimming shortened V by 1 base and J by 0 bases, and 12 bases separated the two germline ends. Germline assignment: CDR1 SGHTA and CDR2 FQGNSA. The CDR3 loop spans 16 amino acids. The CDR3 sequence: CASSLGRLPMNTEAFF. CDR3 DNA sequence: TGTGCCAGCAGCTTAGGGCGACTGCCTATGAACACTGAAGCTTTCTTT.

The chain links TRBV19 to TRBJ1-2; D possibly corresponds to TRBD1 (5 bases). In germline, CDR1 is LNHDA, CDR2 SQIVND (reference sequence). The CDR3 extends over 14 amino acids. V was trimmed by 3 bases and J by 7 bases, leaving 15 bases between them. CDR3 nucleotide sequence: TGTGCCAGTAGTATCGAGGACACTGGGTTTGGCTACACCTTC. Its translation is CASSIEDTGFGYTF. Together with reference TRBV19 and TRBJ1-2, the CDR3 gives the full variable domain: DGGITQSPKYLFRKEGQNVTLSCEQNLNHDAMYWYRQDPGQGLRLIYYSQIVNDFQKGDIAEGYSVSREKKESFPLTVTSAQKNPTAFYLCASSIEDTGFGYTFGSGTRLTVV.

The chain employs TRBV14 and TRBJ1-3, with D possibly TRBD1 on 5 matching bases. From germline, CDR1 is SGHDN and CDR2 FVKESK. The CDR3 consists of 14 residues. V lost 6 bases to trimming and J lost 0 bases, with 9 bases between them. The CDR3 DNA sequence: TGTGCCAGCAGAACAGGAATCTCTGGAAACACCATATATTTT. It codes for CASRTGISGNTIYF.

The chain recombines TRBV19 with TRBJ1-5; D remains unclear. Trimming pared 6 bases from V and 0 bases from J, leaving 9 bases between. This CDR3 has 14 residues. Per the germline V gene, CDR1 is LNHDA and CDR2 is SQIVND (reference sequence). CDR3 DNA: TGTGCCAGTAGCGCACGAGGTAGCAATCAGCCCCAGCATTTT. This encodes CASSARGSNQPQHF. The full variable domain, completed using reference TRBV19 and TRBJ1-5, is DGGITQSPKYLFRKEGQNVTLSCEQNLNHDAMYWYRQDPGQGLRLIYYSQIVNDFQKGDIAEGYSVSREKKESFPLTVTSAQKNPTAFYLCASSARGSNQPQHFGDGTRLSIL.

This clone was observed a few times. The chain uses TRBV5-1 and TRBJ2-3; D unclear. V lost 4 bases and J 2 bases, leaving 11 bases between the germline ends. Germline CDR1 and CDR2: SGHRS and YFSETQ. This CDR3 comprises 14 residues. CDR3: CASSLFSSTDTQYF. As DNA, the CDR3 is TGCGCCAGCAGCCTCTTCTCTTCCACAGATACGCAGTATTTT.

This clone appeared a single time. The V gene is TRBV29-1, the J gene TRBJ2-7; 10 nucleotides line up with TRBD1. The CDR3 sequence is 14 residues long. Trimming took 6 bases from V and 5 from J; bases not matched to a gene: 10. The germline V gene encodes CDR1 SQVTM and CDR2 ANQGSEA. In nucleotides, the CDR3 is TGCAGCGTATCACGACAGGGGGCGCATAACGAGCAGTACTTC. Protein product: CSVSRQGAHNEQYF.

V gene TRBV2 combines with J gene TRBJ1-2, with 8 nucleotides matching TRBD1. Trimming took 5 bases from V and 6 from J; bases not matched to a gene: 8. CDR1 and CDR2 (germline): SNHLY, FYNNEI. This CDR3 is 14 amino acids long. CDR3 amino acids: CASSPRTGTDGYTF. CDR3 nucleotide sequence: TGTGCCAGCAGTCCGCGGACAGGGACGGATGGCTACACCTTC.

CDR3 sequence: CASSVGRDSPLHF. The CDR3 nucleotides are TGTGCCAGCAGCGTAGGCCGGGATTCACCCCTCCACTTT. The chain combines TRBV9 with TRBJ1-6; D call uncertain. The V gene's germline CDR1 is SGDLS and CDR2 YYNGEE. The CDR3 loop spans 13 amino acids. V lost 0 bases and J lost 8, with 6 bases in between. Drawing the rest from reference TRBV9 and TRBJ1-6, the complete variable domain is DSGVTQTPKHLITATGQRVTLRCSPRSGDLSVYWYQQSLDQGLQFLIQYYNGEERAKGNILERFSAQQFPDLHSELNLSSLELGDSALYFCASSVGRDSPLHFGNGTRLTVT.